The sample holds many counts of the clone carrying this T cell receptor beta chain. Antigen unknown. These data come from a study of T cells in Graves' hyperthyroidism and ophthalmopathy. Using RNA transcripts as the source, TCR beta CDR3 regions were amplified. HTBI primers were used for first-round RT-PCR of the TCR CDR3. A single record per CDR3 protein comes from TCRdb applying MiXCR to the multiplex PCR reads. The table has roughly 500,000 distinct CDR3 sequences, just over 45% seen once; the top ten hold under 20%. Study-level findings and limits: Before onset, ophthalmopathy was predicted by the model a median approximately 6.7 months earlier.

This CDR3 comprises 13 residues. The ends were cut back, 7 bases at V and 4 bases at J, with 11 bases in the middle. Germline V lookup: CDR1 MNHEY, CDR2 SVGAGI. Pregnant or lactating patients were excluded, as were those with uncontrolled infection or other autoimmune disease. Diagnoses used clinical symptoms, serum thyroxine and TRAb, thyroid ultrasound and orbital computed tomography. V usage is TRBV6-5 and J usage is TRBJ1-5, with D possibly matching TRBD1 (5 bases). This clonotype originated in an adult woman with Graves' disease, either hyperthyroidism or ophthalmopathy (not recorded which). Sequenced sample: peripheral blood or thyroid tissue (not recorded which). The CDR3 spells CASKRDRNQPQHF. In nucleotides, the CDR3 is TGTGCCAGCAAGCGGGACCGAAATCAGCCCCAGCATTTT.